Presented here are 20 T cell receptor beta chains from one specimen sequenced in a study of T cell responses to AZD1222 COVID-19 vaccine. Produced via immunoSEQ multiplex PCR; TCRdb's table is partial and in-frame only. Counted here are 150,000 to 200,000 clones, under 95% occurring once; the ten biggest clones make up approximately 4.6%. The sample here was peripheral blood, taken 28 days after the second AZD1222 dose. All receptors come from an adult who received the AZD1222 COVID-19 vaccine.

The gene calls are TRBV7-9 and TRBJ2-7, with D tentatively TRBD2 (6 bases). This CDR3 comprises 15 residues. From germline, CDR1 is SEHNR and CDR2 FQNEAQ (reference sequence). Trimming cost V 5 bases and J 6 bases, with 20 bases left between them. The CDR3 nucleotides read TGTGCCAGCAGCCGAATGGACTACCCCCTCGGCGAGCAGTACTTC. Protein product: CASSRMDYPLGEQYF.

The gene calls are TRBV19 and TRBJ1-6, with D uncertain. This CDR3 spans 16 amino acids. Trimming stripped 5 bases from V and 1 base from J, with 12 bases between. The germline CDR1 and CDR2 sequences are LNHDA and SQIVND (reference sequence). The CDR3, as DNA: TGTGCCAGTAGTTCGACCGTCGCATCCTATAATTCACCCCTCCACTTT. Protein product: CASSSTVASYNSPLHF.

This chain joins TRBV27 and TRBJ2-1; possibly TRBD2 for D (7 bases). In germline, CDR1 is MNHEY, CDR2 SMNVEV (reference sequence). This CDR3 is built from 15 residues. The V end lost 2 bases, the J end lost 7 bases, and 15 bases lay between the germline ends. The CDR3 reads CASSLAGLGGNEQFF. The CDR3 nucleotides are TGTGCCAGCAGTTTAGCAGGACTAGGGGGTAATGAGCAGTTCTTC.

The sample holds one count of this clone. V usage is TRBV3-1 (or the pseudogene TRBV3-2) and J usage is TRBJ2-5, with D tentatively TRBD1 (7 bases). V lost 0 bases and J lost 1, with 15 bases in between. The CDR3 sequence is 17 residues long. In germline, CDR1 is LGHDT, CDR2 YNNKEL (reference sequence). CDR3 nucleotide sequence: TGTGCCAGCAGCCAAGAGGGGGCAGGGGGGATCCAAGAGACCCAGTACTTC. This translates into CASSQEGAGGIQETQYF.

The chain has TRBV27 and TRBJ2-1; D unclear. V lost 9 bases, J lost 4 bases, and 7 bases lay in between. This CDR3 contains 11 residues. Germline loops: CDR1 MNHEY, CDR2 SMNVEV (reference sequence). The CDR3 DNA is TGTGCCAGTTCGGGTTACAATGAGCAGTTCTTC. Encoded protein: CASSGYNEQFF.

The V and J genes are TRBV29-1 and TRBJ1-5; a weak D match, TRBD1 (5 bases). Germline CDR1 SQVTM, CDR2 ANQGSEA. CDR3 length equals 13 residues. The V end was cut by 6 bases, the J end by 4 bases, with 13 bases between. CDR3 region: CSVRDGRNQPQHF. CDR3 DNA: TGCAGCGTCCGGGACGGACGAAATCAGCCCCAGCATTTT.

The chain combines TRBV5-1 with TRBJ2-6; unclear D gene. The germline V gene encodes CDR1 SGHRS and CDR2 YFSETQ. This CDR3 is 15 amino acids long. The V end lost 4 bases, the J end lost 2 bases, and 10 bases lay between the germline ends. As DNA, the CDR3 is TGCGCCAGCAGCCAACAGACTGCTGGGGCCAACGTCCTGACTTTC. Amino acids: CASSQQTAGANVLTF.

The CDR3 here is CASSEGGEVDIQYF. The CDR3 nucleotides read TGTGCCAGCAGTGAAGGGGGTGAGGTGGACATTCAGTACTTC. The J gene is TRBJ2-4, the V gene TRBV2; D unresolved. V was clipped by 1 base and J by 8 bases, with 12 bases between them. The germline V gene encodes CDR1 SNHLY and CDR2 FYNNEI. This CDR3 is 14 amino acids long.

The chain uses TRBV19 and TRBJ2-3, with a weak D call TRBD2 (5 bases). Germline CDR1 reads LNHDA; CDR2 reads SQIVND (reference sequence). The CDR3 length is 14 residues. V was shortened by 10 bases and J by 0 bases, with 14 bases between the two germline ends. CDR3 in amino acids: CATQLGGSTDTQYF. The CDR3 coding sequence is TGTGCCACCCAGCTGGGCGGGAGCACAGATACGCAGTATTTT.

This clone was counted once. The rearrangement uses TRBV18 and TRBJ2-3; weak D call: TRBD1 (8 bases). V lost 1 base and J 4 bases, leaving 15 bases between the germline ends. This CDR3 is 16 amino acids long. Germline CDR1 reads KGHSH; CDR2 reads LQKENI. The CDR3 coding sequence is TGTGCCAGCTCACCACAAGGACAGGGAGGGGCAGATACGCAGTATTTT. Residues: CASSPQGQGGADTQYF.

This rearrangement joins TRBV6-5 to TRBJ2-5, with TRBD2 as a possible D gene (6 bases). The germline CDR1 and CDR2 sequences are MNHEY and SVGAGI. This CDR3 has 15 residues. V was cut by 6 bases and J by 0 bases, with 14 bases left in between. The CDR3 is CASSLGLLYQETQYF. CDR3 bases: TGTGCCAGCAGCCTGGGACTTCTGTACCAAGAGACCCAGTACTTC.

This chain joins TRBV27 and TRBJ1-1; TRBD1 matches at 9 bases. Germline V gene lookup returns CDR1 MNHEY and CDR2 SMNVEV (reference sequence). The CDR3 consists of 17 residues. The junction had 11 bases not matched to a gene; V was cut back by 5 bases and J by 1 base. The CDR3 sequence: CASSTLTGGWGNTEAFF. CDR3 nucleotides: TGTGCCAGCAGTACCCTAACAGGGGGCTGGGGGAACACTGAAGCTTTCTTT.

In its sample, this clone was seen a few times. V is TRBV5-1 and J is TRBJ1-4; 7 nucleotides line up with TRBD1. CDR1 and CDR2 from the germline V gene are SGHRS and YFSETQ. Trimming took 5 bases from V and 4 from J; bases not matched to a gene: 5. The CDR3 spans 14 residues. In DNA, the CDR3 is TGCGCCAGCAGTACGGGACAGAGTAATGAAAAACTGTTTTTT. Its translation is CASSTGQSNEKLFF.

The genes are TRBV30 and TRBJ2-5; D is unresolved. Trimming removed 0 bases from V and 2 bases from J, with 7 bases in between. The CDR3 runs to 13 residues. The V gene's germline CDR1 is GTSNPN and CDR2 SVGIG (reference sequence). The DNA for the CDR3 is TGTGCCTGGAGTGTAAAGGGTCAAGAGACCCAGTACTTC. It translates to CAWSVKGQETQYF.

This rearrangement joins TRBV5-5 to TRBJ2-7, with TRBD2 identical over 12 bases. V trimming: 0 bases; J trimming: 4 bases; junction bases outside the gene matches: 2. The CDR3 has 15 residues. Per germline, CDR1 SGHKS and CDR2 YYEKEE (reference sequence). CDR3 in DNA: TGTGCCAGCAGCTTGGCCGGACTAGCGGGATACGAGCAGTACTTC. Protein: CASSLAGLAGYEQYF.

CDR3 sequence (DNA): TGCGCCAGCAGCCCGGACTATGACGGGGAGCTGTTTTTT. Protein: CASSPDYDGELFF. This sequence joins TRBV5-1 and TRBJ2-2; a weak D match, TRBD2 (6 bases). CDR1 is SGHRS, CDR2 YFSETQ, per germline. This CDR3 is built from 13 residues. Trimming took 4 bases from V and 7 from J, leaving 11 bases between them.

V usage is TRBV7-6 and J usage is TRBJ2-2, with D perhaps given as TRBD1 or TRBD2 (5 bases each). Germline CDR1 and CDR2: SGHVS and FNYEAQ. The CDR3 runs 19 residues. V was clipped by 2 bases and J by 2 bases, with 21 bases between them. The CDR3 here is CASSLPRDLFELNTGELFF. CDR3 bases: TGTGCCAGCAGCTTACCCCGGGACCTTTTTGAGTTAAACACCGGGGAGCTGTTTTTT.

This chain joins TRBV4-3 and TRBJ2-7; maybe TRBD1 (6 bases). CDR1 and CDR2 from the germline V gene are LGHNA and YSLEER. The V gene lost 4 bases and the J gene lost 2 bases, with 15 bases spanning the gap. This CDR3 has 15 residues. In nucleotides, the CDR3 is TGCGCCAGCAGCCCGAACCTCGACAGGCCCTACGAGCAGTACTTC. This codes for CASSPNLDRPYEQYF.

In DNA, the CDR3 is TGTGCCAGCAGCCCCTCCGCGACAGGGCGTTCACCCCTCCACTTT. Translated: CASSPSATGRSPLHF. V usage is TRBV3-1 (or the pseudogene TRBV3-2) and J usage is TRBJ1-6; 7 bases map to TRBD1. The CDR3 runs 15 residues. Germline trimming cut 4 bases from V and 9 bases from J; bases unmatched to any gene: 9. Germline V gene lookup returns CDR1 LGHDT and CDR2 YNNKEL (reference sequence).

DNA of the CDR3: TGTGCCAGCAGCCAAGATCAATGGGAGCAGTACTTC. Its protein is CASSQDQWEQYF. This sequence joins TRBV3-1 (or the pseudogene TRBV3-2) and TRBJ2-7, with D uncertain. The V gene's germline CDR1 is LGHDT and CDR2 YNNKEL (reference sequence). CDR3 size: 12 residues. V shed 0 bases and J shed 7 bases, with 7 bases lying between them.